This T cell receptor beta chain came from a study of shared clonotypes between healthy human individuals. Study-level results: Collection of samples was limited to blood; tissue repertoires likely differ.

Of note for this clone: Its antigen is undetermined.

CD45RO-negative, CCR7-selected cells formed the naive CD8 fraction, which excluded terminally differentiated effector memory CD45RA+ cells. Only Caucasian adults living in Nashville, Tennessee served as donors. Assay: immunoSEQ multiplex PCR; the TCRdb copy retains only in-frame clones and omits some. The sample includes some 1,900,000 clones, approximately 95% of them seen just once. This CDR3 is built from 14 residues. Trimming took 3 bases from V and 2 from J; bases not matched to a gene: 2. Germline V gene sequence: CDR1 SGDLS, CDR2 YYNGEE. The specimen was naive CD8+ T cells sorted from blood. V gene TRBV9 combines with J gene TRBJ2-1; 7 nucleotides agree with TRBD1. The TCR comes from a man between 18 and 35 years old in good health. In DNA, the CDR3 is TGTGCCAGCAGCGACGGGACAGCCTACAATGAGCAGTTCTTC. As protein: CASSDGTAYNEQFF. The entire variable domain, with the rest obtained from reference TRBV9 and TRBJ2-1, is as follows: DSGVTQTPKHLITATGQRVTLRCSPRSGDLSVYWYQQSLDQGLQFLIQYYNGEERAKGNILERFSAQQFPDLHSELNLSSLELGDSALYFCASSDGTAYNEQFFGPGTRLTVL.